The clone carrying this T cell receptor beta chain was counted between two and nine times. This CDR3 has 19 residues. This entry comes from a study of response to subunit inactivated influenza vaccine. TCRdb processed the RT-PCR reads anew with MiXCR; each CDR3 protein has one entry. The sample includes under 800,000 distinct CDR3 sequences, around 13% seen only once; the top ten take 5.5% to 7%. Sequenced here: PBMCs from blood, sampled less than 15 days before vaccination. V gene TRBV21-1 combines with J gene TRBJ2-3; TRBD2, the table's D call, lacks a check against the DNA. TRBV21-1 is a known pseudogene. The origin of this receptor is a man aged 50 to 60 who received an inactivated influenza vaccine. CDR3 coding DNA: TGTGCCAGCAGCAAAGTCCGGATGAGCCAGCGGAGCTTACACAATACGCAGTATTTT. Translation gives CASSKVRMSQRSLHNTQYF.